These T cell receptor beta chains were read from a single sample in a study of T cells in Graves' hyperthyroidism and ophthalmopathy. MiXCR was run by TCRdb on the multiplex PCR reads, yielding one entry per CDR3 protein. Of some 620,000 distinct CDR3 sequences listed, under 20% were seen once; the top ten hold over 3.5%. Sample: blood. These receptors were taken from a woman aged 25 to 39 with Graves' hyperthyroidism. Both conserved end residues are part of each CDR3. Fields, in order: clone size, V gene, D gene, J gene, CDR3 DNA, CDR3 protein. D genes are given only for firm matches. Not all rows give a size; the values are once, few, many and, for expanded clones, a class.

few	TRBV20-1	.	TRBJ1-5	TGCAGTGCTAGAGGTAGGACAGATACCAATCAGCCCCAGCATTTT	CSARGRTDTNQPQHF
many	TRBV10-3	.	TRBJ1-2	TGTGCCATCAGCGCCGAAAGCGGCCTTTCTGGCTGGGGCTACACCTTC	CAISAESGLSGWGYTF
few	TRBV4-1	.	TRBJ1-1	TGCGCCAGCAGCCTCAACCCCGGCGGGCAGTACACTGAAGCTTTCTTT	CASSLNPGGQYTEAFF
.	TRBV20-1	TRBD1	TRBJ1-4	TGCAGTGCCCGCGACAGGGAGGTAAAACTGTTTTTT	CSARDREVKLFF
many	TRBV27	TRBD2	TRBJ2-1	TGTGCCAGCTGGCTAGCGGGAGGGTTTAAGCAGTTCTTC	CASWLAGGFKQFF
.	TRBV5-1	.	TRBJ2-3	TGCGCCAGCAGCCGAGGGTGGGGCGGGAGCACAGATACGCAGTATTTT	CASSRGWGGSTDTQYF
many	TRBV6-1	.	TRBJ1-2	TGTGCCAGCACATATGGACAGTTAAACTATGGCTACACCTTC	CASTYGQLNYGYTF
.	TRBV5-1	TRBD1	TRBJ2-3	TGCGCCAGCAGCTTCGGCTCCCGGGACAGGGTAACAGATACGCAGTATTTT	CASSFGSRDRVTDTQYF
many	TRBV11-2	.	TRBJ2-3	TGTGCCAGCAACCCCACCGGGAAAGACTCTTTTTCCACAGATACGCAGTATTTT	CASNPTGKDSFSTDTQYF
.	TRBV5-4	TRBD2	TRBJ2-2	TGTGCCAGCACTCTTTCGGCTAGCGGCCTGAACACCGGGGAGCTGTTTTTT	CASTLSASGLNTGELFF
.	TRBV9	.	TRBJ1-4	TGTGCCAGCAGCGTAGGGGCCTCTGCAACTAATGAAAAACTGTTTTTT	CASSVGASATNEKLFF
many	TRBV2	.	TRBJ2-1	TGTGCCAGCACGCCGGGACAAGCGACCCATGAGCAGTTCTTC	CASTPGQATHEQFF
.	TRBV3-2	.	TRBJ2-3	TGTGCCAGCAGCCACCAGTTCGGGAGCACAGATACGCAGTATTTT	CASSHQFGSTDTQYF
many	TRBV30	.	TRBJ2-5	TGTGCCTGGAGTGGCCAAGAGACCCAGTACTTC	CAWSGQETQYF
.	TRBV4-1	.	TRBJ2-1	TGCGCCAGCAGCCAAGAAAACAATGAGCAGTTCTTC	CASSQENNEQFF
many	TRBV20-1	TRBD2	TRBJ2-1	TGCAGTGGTGAGGGTAGCGGGGTGGCCCCCTACAATGAGCAGTTCTTC	CSGEGSGVAPYNEQFF
.	TRBV29-1	TRBD2	TRBJ2-1	TGCAGCGTTGAAGATCCTTTCGGGACTAGCGGGGGGAATGAGCAGTTCTTC	CSVEDPFGTSGGNEQFF
many	TRBV20-1	TRBD2	TRBJ2-1	TGCAGTGCTAGAGGAACTAGCGGCAATGAGCAGTTCTTC	CSARGTSGNEQFF
.	TRBV9	.	TRBJ1-2	TGTGCCAGCAGCGCTTCGACACTGGGAATCGCTAGCTACACCTTC	CASSASTLGIASYTF
.	TRBV30	TRBD1	TRBJ2-5	TGTGCCTGGAGTGGGGACAGTGGGGAGGAGACCCAGTACTTC	CAWSGDSGEETQYF
many	TRBV11-2	TRBD2	TRBJ2-1	TGTGCCAGCAGCTTGCTACTAGCGGTGTTTGGGAATGAGCAGTTCTTC	CASSLLLAVFGNEQFF
.	TRBV6-2/TRBV6-3	TRBD2	TRBJ2-7	TGTGCCAGCAGTTACAGGCTAGCGGGAGTACTCGAGCAGTACTTC	CASSYRLAGVLEQYF
.	TRBV12-5	.	TRBJ1-1	TGTGCTAGGACCGACAGAGACACTGAAGCTTTCTTT	CARTDRDTEAFF
.	TRBV3-1	TRBD2	TRBJ2-1	TGTGCCAGCAGCCACCCTAGCGGGAGGGGTGAGCAGTTCTTC	CASSHPSGRGEQFF
.	TRBV12-5	.	TRBJ2-2	TGTGCTAGTCGACTAGATTGGAGCGGGGAGCTGTTTTTT	CASRLDWSGELFF
.	TRBV7-3	.	TRBJ2-1	TGTGCCAGCAGCCTCCGGACTCGTTCCAATGAACAGTTCTTC	CASSLRTRSNEQFF
many	TRBV7-9	.	TRBJ2-3	TGTGCCAGCAGCTTAGTGCGACTCCGGGACAACACAGATACGCAGTATTTT	CASSLVRLRDNTDTQYF
few	TRBV18	TRBD2	TRBJ2-3	TGTGCCAGCTCACCACTTAGCGGGAGAGAAACAGATACGCAGTATTTT	CASSPLSGRETDTQYF
many	TRBV27	.	TRBJ2-5	TGTGCCAGCAGTTTAATGGGGACTCAAGAGACCCAGTACTTC	CASSLMGTQETQYF
.	TRBV6-1	TRBD1	TRBJ1-5	TGTGCCAGCAGAAAAGAGGGGGCGATCAATCAGCCCCAGCATTTT	CASRKEGAINQPQHF
many	TRBV20-1	TRBD2	TRBJ2-5	TGCAGTGCTAGGGGGGGGTACCAAGAGACCCAGTACTTC	CSARGGYQETQYF
.	TRBV12-3/TRBV12-4	TRBD1	TRBJ1-5	TGTGCCAGCAGAGACCAACAGGGGGGAAATCAGCCCCAGCATTTT	CASRDQQGGNQPQHF
few	TRBV30	.	TRBJ1-1	TGTGCCTGGAGTTCACTGGGACGGATGAACACTGAAGCTTTCTTT	CAWSSLGRMNTEAFF
many	TRBV28	.	TRBJ2-5	TGTGCCAGCAGTGTCAGAGCCGGGGAGACCCAGTACTTC	CASSVRAGETQYF
many	TRBV7-3	TRBD2	TRBJ2-3	TGTGCCAGCAGCTTAAGCGGGAGCGCAGATACGCAGTATTTT	CASSLSGSADTQYF
few	TRBV28	TRBD1	TRBJ2-2	TGTGCCAGCACCTACAGGGGCCCGACCACCGGGGAGCTGTTTTTT	CASTYRGPTTGELFF
many	TRBV7-2	.	TRBJ2-7	TGTGCCAGCAGCTTTTTTCCCCGCCCGGAGGACGAGCAGTACTTC	CASSFFPRPEDEQYF
few	TRBV11-2	.	TRBJ1-2	TGTGCCAGCAGCTCCCCCCGCGCCGGAGGCTACACCTTC	CASSSPRAGGYTF
many	TRBV29-1	.	TRBJ2-5	TGCAGCGTCCTGATCGTCACAAAAAGGGAGACCCAGTACTTC	CSVLIVTKRETQYF
many	TRBV7-8	TRBD2	TRBJ2-1	TGTGCCAGCAGCCTCGAGGGACTAGCGCTTTACAATGAGCAGTTCTTC	CASSLEGLALYNEQFF
few	TRBV13	.	TRBJ2-1	TGTGCCAGCAGCTCGCAGCCGCCCGGGCCTGGGGGCTACCTATACAATGAGCAGTTCTTC	CASSSQPPGPGGYLYNEQFF
.	TRBV19	.	TRBJ2-1	TGTGCCAGTAGTATAGAGGGGGGGCATTACAATGAGCAGTTCTTC	CASSIEGGHYNEQFF
.	TRBV20-1	.	TRBJ2-1	TGCAGTGCTAGAGGCGGGTCTGTCTTGGTGGAGCAGTTCTTC	CSARGGSVLVEQFF
few	TRBV20-1	.	TRBJ2-2	TGCAGTGCTAGGGGGTTGGGGGGGCTGACCGGGGAGCTGTTTTTT	CSARGLGGLTGELFF